This T cell receptor beta chain was identified in a study of blood T cell repertoires in COVID-19. Study at large: T cells, B-cell-depleted T cells, or PBMCs supplied cDNA or gDNA.

The CDR3 runs 17 residues. Trimming removed 2 bases from V and 4 bases from J; junction bases left unmatched: 11. Per the germline V gene, CDR1 is SGHAT and CDR2 is FQNNGV. Original processing notes: Estimates of nucleated cell counts were drawn from the amplification of reference gene primers. The protocol was immunoSEQ multiplex PCR, while the TCRdb copy is restricted to in-frame clones and leaves out a portion. The V and J calls and clone size come from that table; D and trimming were worked out from the DNA. The table includes about 280,000 clones, approximately 86% detected once. The sequenced material came from peripheral blood. The J gene is TRBJ2-3, the V gene TRBV11-2; TRBD2 matches at 8 bases. The receptor was derived from a woman aged 25-40 years who had recovered from COVID-19. In DNA form, the CDR3 reads TGTGCCAGCAGCTTAAAGTCCAGCGGGGGCAGGGCAGATACGCAGTATTTT. As protein: CASSLKSSGGRADTQYF.